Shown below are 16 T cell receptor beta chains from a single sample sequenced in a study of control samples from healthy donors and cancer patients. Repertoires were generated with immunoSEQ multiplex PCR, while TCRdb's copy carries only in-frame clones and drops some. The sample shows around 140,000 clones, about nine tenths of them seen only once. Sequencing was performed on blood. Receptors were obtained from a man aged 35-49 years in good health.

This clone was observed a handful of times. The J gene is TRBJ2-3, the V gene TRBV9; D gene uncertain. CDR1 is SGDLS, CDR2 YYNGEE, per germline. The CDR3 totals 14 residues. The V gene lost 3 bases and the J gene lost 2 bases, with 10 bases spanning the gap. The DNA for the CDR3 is TGTGCCAGCAGCGAAAGTAGGGTCACAGATACGCAGTATTTT. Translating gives CASSESRVTDTQYF.

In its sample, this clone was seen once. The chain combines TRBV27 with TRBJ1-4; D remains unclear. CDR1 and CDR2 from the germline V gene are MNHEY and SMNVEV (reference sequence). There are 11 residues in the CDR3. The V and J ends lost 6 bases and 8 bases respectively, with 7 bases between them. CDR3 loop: CASRKGEKLFF. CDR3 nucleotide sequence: TGTGCCAGCAGAAAAGGAGAAAAACTGTTTTTT. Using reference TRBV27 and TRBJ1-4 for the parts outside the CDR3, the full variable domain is EAQVTQNPRYLITVTGKKLTVTCSQNMNHEYMSWYRQDPGLGLRQIYYSMNVEVTDKGDVPEGYKVSRKEKRNFPLILESPSPNQTSLYFCASRKGEKLFFGSGTQLSVL.

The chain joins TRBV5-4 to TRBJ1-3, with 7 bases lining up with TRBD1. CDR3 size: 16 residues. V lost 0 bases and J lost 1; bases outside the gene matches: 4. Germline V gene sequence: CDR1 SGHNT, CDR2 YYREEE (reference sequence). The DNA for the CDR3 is TGTGCCAGCAGCTTGGCTTCAGGGGGGTCTGGAAACACCATATATTTT. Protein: CASSLASGGSGNTIYF.

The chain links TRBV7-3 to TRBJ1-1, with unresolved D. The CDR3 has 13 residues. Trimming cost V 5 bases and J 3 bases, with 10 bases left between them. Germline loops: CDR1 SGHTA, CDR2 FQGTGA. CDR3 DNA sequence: TGTGCCAGCAGCCTCGTTAGGGACACTGAAGCTTTCTTT. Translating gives CASSLVRDTEAFF.

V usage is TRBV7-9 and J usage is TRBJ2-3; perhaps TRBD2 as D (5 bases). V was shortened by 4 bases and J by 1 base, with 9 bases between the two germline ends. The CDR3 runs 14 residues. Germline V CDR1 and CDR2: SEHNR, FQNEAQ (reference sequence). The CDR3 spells CASSWTGGTDTQYF. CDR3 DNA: TGTGCCAGCAGCTGGACTGGAGGCACAGATACGCAGTATTTT.

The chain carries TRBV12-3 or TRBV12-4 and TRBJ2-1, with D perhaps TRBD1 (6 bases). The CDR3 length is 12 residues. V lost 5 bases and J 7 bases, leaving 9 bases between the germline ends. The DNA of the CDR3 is TGTGCCAGCAGTAGAACAGGGAATGAGCAGTTCTTC. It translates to CASSRTGNEQFF.

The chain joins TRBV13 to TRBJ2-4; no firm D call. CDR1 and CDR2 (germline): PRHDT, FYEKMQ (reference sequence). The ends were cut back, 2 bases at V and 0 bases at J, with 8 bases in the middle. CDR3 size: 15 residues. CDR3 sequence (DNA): TGTGCCAGCAGCTTAAGTTTCCTAGCCAAAAACATTCAGTACTTC. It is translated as CASSLSFLAKNIQYF.

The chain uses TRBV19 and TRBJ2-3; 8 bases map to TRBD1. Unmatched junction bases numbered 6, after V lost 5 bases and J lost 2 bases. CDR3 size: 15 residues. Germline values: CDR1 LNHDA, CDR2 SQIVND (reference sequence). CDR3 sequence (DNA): TGTGCCAGTAGTCTCCGGACAGGGTCCACAGATACGCAGTATTTT. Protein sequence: CASSLRTGSTDTQYF.

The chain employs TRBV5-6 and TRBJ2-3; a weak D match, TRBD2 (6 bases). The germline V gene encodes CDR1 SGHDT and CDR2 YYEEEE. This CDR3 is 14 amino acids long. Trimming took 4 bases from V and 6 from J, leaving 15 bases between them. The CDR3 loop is CASSRDLYVDTQYF. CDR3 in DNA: TGTGCCAGCAGCAGGGACTTGTATGTGGATACGCAGTATTTT.

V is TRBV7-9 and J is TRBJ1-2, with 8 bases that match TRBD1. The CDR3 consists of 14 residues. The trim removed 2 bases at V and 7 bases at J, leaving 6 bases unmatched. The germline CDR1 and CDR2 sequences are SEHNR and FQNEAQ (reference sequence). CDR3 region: CASSLLQGAVGYTF. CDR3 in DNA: TGTGCCAGCAGCTTATTGCAGGGGGCGGTTGGCTACACCTTC. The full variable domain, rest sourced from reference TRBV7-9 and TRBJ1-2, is DTGVSQNPRHKITKRGQNVTFRCDPISEHNRLYWYRQTLGQGPEFLTYFQNEAQLEKSRLLSDRFSAERPKGSFSTLEIQRTEQGDSAMYLCASSLLQGAVGYTFGSGTRLTVV.

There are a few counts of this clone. The CDR3 nucleotides are TGTGCCAGCAGCACAGGGACTGGAAACACCATATATTTT. This encodes CASSTGTGNTIYF. The chain recombines TRBV7-8 with TRBJ1-3; the D gene is possibly TRBD1 (6 bases). Deletions cut 5 bases from V and 2 bases from J, with 7 bases between. Germline V gives CDR1 SGHVS, CDR2 FQNEAQ. The CDR3 has 13 amino acids.

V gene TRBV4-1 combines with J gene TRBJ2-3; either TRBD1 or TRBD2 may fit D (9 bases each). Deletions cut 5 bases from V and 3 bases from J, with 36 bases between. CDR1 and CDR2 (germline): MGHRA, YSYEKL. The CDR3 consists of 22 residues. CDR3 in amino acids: CASSYPGTGSLSSGGWTDTQYF. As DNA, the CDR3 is TGCGCCAGCAGCTATCCCGGGACAGGGAGTTTGAGTAGCGGGGGTTGGACAGATACGCAGTATTTT.

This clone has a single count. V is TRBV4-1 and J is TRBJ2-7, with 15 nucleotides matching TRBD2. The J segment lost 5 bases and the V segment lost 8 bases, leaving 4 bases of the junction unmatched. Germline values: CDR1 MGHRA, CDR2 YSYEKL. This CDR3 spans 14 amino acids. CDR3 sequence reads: CASGTSGGRNEQYF. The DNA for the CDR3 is TGCGCCAGCGGGACTAGCGGGGGGAGGAACGAGCAGTACTTC.

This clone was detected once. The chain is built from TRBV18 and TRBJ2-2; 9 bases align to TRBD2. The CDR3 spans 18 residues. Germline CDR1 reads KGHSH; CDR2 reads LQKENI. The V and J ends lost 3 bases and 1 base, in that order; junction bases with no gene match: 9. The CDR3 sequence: CASSPPPGTSQNTGELFF. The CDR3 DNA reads TGTGCCAGCTCACCTCCCCCAGGGACTAGCCAGAACACCGGGGAGCTGTTTTTT.

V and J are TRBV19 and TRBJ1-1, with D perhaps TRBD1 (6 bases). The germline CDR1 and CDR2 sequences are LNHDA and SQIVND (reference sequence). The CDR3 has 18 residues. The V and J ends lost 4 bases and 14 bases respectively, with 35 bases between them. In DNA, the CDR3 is TGTGCCAGTAGTAAGGGGGTAAGACGGGAAGTTAGCGGCTCGGGGCTGTTCTTT. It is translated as CASSKGVRREVSGSGLFF.

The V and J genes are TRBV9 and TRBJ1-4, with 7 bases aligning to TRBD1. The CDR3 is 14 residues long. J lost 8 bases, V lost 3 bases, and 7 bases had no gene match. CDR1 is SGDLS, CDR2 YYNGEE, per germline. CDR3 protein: CASSETGSREKLFF. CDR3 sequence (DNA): TGTGCCAGCAGCGAGACAGGGAGTCGCGAAAAACTGTTTTTT.